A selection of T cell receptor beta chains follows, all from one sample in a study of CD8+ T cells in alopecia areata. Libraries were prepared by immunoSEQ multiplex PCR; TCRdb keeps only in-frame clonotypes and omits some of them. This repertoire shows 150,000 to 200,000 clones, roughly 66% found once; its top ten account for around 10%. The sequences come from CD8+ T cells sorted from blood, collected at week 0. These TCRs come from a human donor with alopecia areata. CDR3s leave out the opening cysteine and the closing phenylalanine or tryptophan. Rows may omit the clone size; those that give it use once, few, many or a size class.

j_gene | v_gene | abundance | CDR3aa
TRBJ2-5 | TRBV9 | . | ASSVAGGQETQY
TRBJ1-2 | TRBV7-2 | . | ASSLRGIHGYT
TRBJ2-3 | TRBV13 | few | ASSPGLATDTQY
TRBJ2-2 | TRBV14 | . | ASSREAGTTGELF
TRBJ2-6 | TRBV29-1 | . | SVPGGVSGANVLT
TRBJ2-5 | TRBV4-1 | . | ASSQGGRRQETQY
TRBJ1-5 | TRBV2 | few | ASSEGQGKDQPQH
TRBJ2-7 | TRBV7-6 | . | ASSPRQGIHEQY
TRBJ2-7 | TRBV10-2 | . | ASSGGSYEQY
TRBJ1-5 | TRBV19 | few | ASSMTGGNQPQH
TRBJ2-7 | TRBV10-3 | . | AITNDGQGYEQY
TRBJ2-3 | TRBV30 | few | AWSRTGVTDTQY
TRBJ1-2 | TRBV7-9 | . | ASSPAGTGVDYGYT
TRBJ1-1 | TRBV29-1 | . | SSRLRGWRTEAF
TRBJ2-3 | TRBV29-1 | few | SVDLDTQY
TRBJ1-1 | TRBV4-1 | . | ASSQGGSEAF
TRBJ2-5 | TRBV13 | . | ASSLWEVETQY
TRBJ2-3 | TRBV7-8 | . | ASSPGTLLPDTQY
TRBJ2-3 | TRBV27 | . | ASSQQLPGTRDTDTQY
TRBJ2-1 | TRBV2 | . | ASSETGYFQGGLGGNEQF
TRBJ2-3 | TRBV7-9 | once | ASSLGPSGGLTDTQY
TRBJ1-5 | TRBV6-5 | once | ASSFGTDNQPQH
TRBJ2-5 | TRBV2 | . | ASRKADSTQY
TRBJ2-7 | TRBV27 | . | ASSQTGVEQY
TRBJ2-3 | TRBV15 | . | ATSRERDTDTQY
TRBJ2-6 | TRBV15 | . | ATRTGATSGANVLT
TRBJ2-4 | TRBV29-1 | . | SYRPLPPGRAKNIQY
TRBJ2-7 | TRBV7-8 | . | ASSLGVGTHEQY